Following are 14 T cell receptor beta chains from one sample sequenced in a study of cytomegalovirus exposure and HLA in healthy donors. Sequencing was performed with immunoSEQ multiplex PCR; in TCRdb, only in-frame clones are kept and a portion is missing. Here the sample spans some 210,000 clones, roughly 91% being singletons. The sequencing sample was made of PBMCs. These receptors came from a woman in her late teens or twenties in good health and CMV-seropositive.

The chain carries TRBV5-4 and TRBJ1-2; weak D call: TRBD1 (5 bases). Trimming took 0 bases from V and 4 from J, leaving 16 bases between them. Germline V gene sequence: CDR1 SGHNT, CDR2 YYREEE (reference sequence). This CDR3 region has 16 residues. CDR3 protein: CASSLGGQGPIYGYTF. The CDR3 coding sequence is TGTGCCAGCAGCTTGGGTGGTCAGGGCCCGATCTATGGCTACACCTTC.

The chain recombines TRBV6-1 with TRBJ2-5; perhaps TRBD2 as D (6 bases). The CDR3 totals 15 residues. Germline CDR1 and CDR2: MNHNS and SASEGT. V lost 4 bases to trimming and J lost 5 bases, with 17 bases between them. CDR3 loop: CASSAGEAPRETQYF. The CDR3 DNA follows: TGTGCCAGCAGTGCCGGGGAGGCCCCCCGGGAGACCCAGTACTTC.

This sequence joins TRBV5-1 and TRBJ2-7; 7 bases fit TRBD1. Germline lookup yields CDR1 SGHRS and CDR2 YFSETQ. V lost 7 bases to trimming and J lost 1 base; unmatched junction nucleotides: 5. The CDR3 contains 13 residues. The DNA of the CDR3 is TGCGCCAGCGCTCGGGACAGTTCCTACGAGCAGTACTTC. Protein sequence: CASARDSSYEQYF.

This chain links TRBV10-3 with TRBJ1-5; TRBD1 matches at 9 bases. CDR1 ENHRY and CDR2 SYGVKD come from the germline V gene. This CDR3 comprises 13 residues. Trimming cost V 6 bases and J 5 bases; bases outside gene matches: 2. CDR3 amino acids: CAIRQGADQPQHF. CDR3 DNA sequence: TGTGCCATCAGACAGGGGGCAGATCAGCCCCAGCATTTT.

The J gene is TRBJ2-7, the V gene TRBV6-1, with D perhaps TRBD1 (5 bases). Deletions cut 11 bases from V and 2 bases from J, with 13 bases between. Germline V gene sequence: CDR1 MNHNS, CDR2 SASEGT. The CDR3 runs to 12 residues. The CDR3 bases are TGTGCCGTCACGGCCAGGGCCTACGAGCAGTACTTC. It is translated as CAVTARAYEQYF.

This clone was observed a few times. The J gene is TRBJ1-1, the V gene TRBV9; D remains ambiguous. The length of the CDR3 is 13 residues. Trimming shortened V by 0 bases and J by 3 bases, and 6 bases separated the two germline ends. Germline V lookup: CDR1 SGDLS, CDR2 YYNGEE. The CDR3 loop is CASSVDEDTEAFF. The CDR3 DNA sequence: TGTGCCAGCAGCGTAGATGAGGACACTGAAGCTTTCTTT.

J is TRBJ2-1 and V is TRBV7-9; D possibly corresponds to TRBD2 (6 bases). V lost 1 base to trimming and J lost 0 bases, with 13 bases between them. CDR3 length: 17 residues. CDR1 and CDR2 (germline): SEHNR, FQNEAQ (reference sequence). In DNA, the CDR3 is TGTGCCAGCAGCTTAGAAAGGCGGGATTACTCCTACAATGAGCAGTTCTTC. It translates to CASSLERRDYSYNEQFF.

This clone has just a few counts. V is TRBV10-3 and J is TRBJ1-2; D unclear. The V end lost 7 bases, the J end lost 0 bases, and 6 bases lay between the germline ends. This CDR3 spans 12 amino acids. CDR1 ENHRY and CDR2 SYGVKD come from the germline V gene. The CDR3 sequence is CAIKQPNYGYTF. CDR3 sequence (DNA): TGTGCCATCAAACAGCCTAACTATGGCTACACCTTC.

This sequence joins TRBV4-1 and TRBJ1-5, with D unresolved. This CDR3 is 15 amino acids long. Trimming stripped 4 bases from V and 1 base from J, with 11 bases between. The germline CDR1 and CDR2 sequences are MGHRA and YSYEKL. The CDR3 sequence: CASSPQSQSNQPQHF. Written as DNA, the CDR3 is TGCGCCAGCAGCCCACAGTCTCAGAGCAATCAGCCCCAGCATTTT.

V gene TRBV4-1 combines with J gene TRBJ1-2, with unresolved D. This CDR3 comprises 14 residues. Between the trimmed V and J ends, which lost 4 bases and 6 bases, there was a span of 15 bases. Germline V gene sequence: CDR1 MGHRA, CDR2 YSYEKL. The CDR3 DNA reads TGCGCCAGCAGCCCCCTACTTTTATACCATGGCTACACCTTC. Translated: CASSPLLLYHGYTF.

This clone has a single count. The V gene is TRBV28, the J gene TRBJ2-1; D gene unclear. The V end lost 5 bases, the J end lost 4 bases, and 18 bases lay between the germline ends. Germline V lookup: CDR1 MDHEN, CDR2 SYDVKM. The CDR3 sequence is 16 residues long. The CDR3 nucleotides read TGTGCCAGCAGTCCCTTGGGCGTACCGGCATACAATGAGCAGTTCTTC. Translating it yields CASSPLGVPAYNEQFF.

The gene calls are TRBV29-1 and TRBJ2-2; the D gene is possibly TRBD2 (5 bases). CDR3 size: 16 residues. Germline CDR1 and CDR2: SQVTM and ANQGSEA. V lost 1 base to trimming and J lost 4 bases, with 16 bases between them. The CDR3 DNA reads TGCAGCGTTGAAGTCCGGCCGGGGATCCTCACCGGGGAGCTGTTTTTT. This codes for CSVEVRPGILTGELFF.

This chain connects TRBV28 to TRBJ1-3; 10 bases are shared with TRBD1. The CDR3 loop spans 16 amino acids. The germline V gene encodes CDR1 MDHEN and CDR2 SYDVKM. J gave up 4 bases and V 5 bases, and 8 bases lay outside the gene matches. CDR3 amino acids: CASSLTWTGGGNTIYF. The CDR3 region has the DNA TGTGCCAGCAGTCTGACCTGGACAGGGGGAGGAAACACCATATATTTT.

The chain is built from TRBV25-1 and TRBJ2-5; 9 positions match TRBD1. CDR3 length equals 18 residues. V lost 2 bases and J lost 4; bases outside the gene matches: 14. From germline, CDR1 is MGHDK and CDR2 SYGVNS. The CDR3, as DNA: TGTGCCAGCAGTGAACCCCCGCCCGGGACAGGGAAACGAGAGACCCAGTACTTC. Its protein is CASSEPPPGTGKRETQYF.